A single sample gave rise to the 27 T cell receptor beta chains below, sequenced in a study of CD8+ T cells in alopecia areata. Extraction and reverse transcription of RNA yielded cDNA as the sequencing template. The data were produced by immunoSEQ multiplex PCR, yet TCRdb's version contains in-frame clones alone and is incomplete. Here the sample spans 150,000 or so clones, about nine tenths being singletons. This material consisted of CD8+ T cells sorted from blood, taken at week 0. The receptors come from a human donor with alopecia areata.

The V call is TRBV25-1, the J call TRBJ1-1, with 8 bases lining up with TRBD1. CDR1 MGHDK and CDR2 SYGVNS come from the germline V gene. V shed 3 bases and J 4 bases; nucleotides not matched to a gene: 4. The CDR3 sequence is 14 residues long. The CDR3 bases are TGTGCCAGCAGTGAGGACAGGGTTCTCACTGAAGCTTTCTTT. The encoded protein is CASSEDRVLTEAFF.

The gene calls are TRBV19 and TRBJ1-2; D may be TRBD1 (5 bases). This CDR3 has 16 amino acids. The V end lost 7 bases, the J end lost 6 bases, and 24 bases lay between the germline ends. Germline V gene sequence: CDR1 LNHDA, CDR2 SQIVND (reference sequence). The CDR3 sequence is CASTSPPTGEVDGYTF. CDR3 DNA sequence: TGTGCCAGTACCTCCCCCCCCACAGGTGAAGTGGATGGCTACACCTTC.

V usage is TRBV7-2 and J usage is TRBJ2-7, with D unclear. Trimming stripped 5 bases from V and 1 base from J, with 21 bases between. Germline loops: CDR1 SGHTA, CDR2 FQGNSA. The CDR3 runs to 17 residues. As DNA, the CDR3 is TGTGCCAGCAGCCCGGAGCAGGTGATAACCAGGTCCTACGAGCAGTACTTC. Translation gives CASSPEQVITRSYEQYF.

The V and J genes are TRBV7-9 and TRBJ2-1, with 12 positions matching TRBD2. From germline, CDR1 is SEHNR and CDR2 FQNEAQ (reference sequence). V lost 5 bases, J lost 4 bases, and 0 bases stayed unmatched. CDR3 length: 14 amino acids. The CDR3 protein is CASSTSGGYNEQFF. In DNA, the CDR3 is TGTGCCAGCAGCACTAGCGGGGGGTACAATGAGCAGTTCTTC.

The chain carries TRBV7-3 and TRBJ2-5, with D perhaps matching TRBD2 (6 bases). CDR3 length: 15 residues. V lost 2 bases, J lost 5 bases, and 15 bases lay in between. Germline CDR1 SGHTA, CDR2 FQGTGA. CDR3 loop: CASSLLAGTLETQYF. CDR3 nucleotides: TGTGCCAGCAGCTTATTGGCGGGAACACTCGAGACCCAGTACTTC.

The genes are TRBV19 and TRBJ2-3; D remains ambiguous. The V gene lost 3 bases and the J gene lost 0 bases, with 7 bases spanning the gap. CDR1 and CDR2 (germline): LNHDA, SQIVND (reference sequence). The CDR3 has 14 amino acids. The CDR3 coding sequence is TGTGCCAGTAGTATCAGTTTTAGCACAGATACGCAGTATTTT. Protein sequence: CASSISFSTDTQYF.

This CDR3 reads CASSSEREQPDNEQFF. CDR3 DNA sequence: TGTGCCAGCAGCTCCGAGCGGGAGCAACCCGACAATGAGCAGTTCTTC. This sequence joins TRBV7-8 and TRBJ2-1, with TRBD2 matching over 8 bases. The J segment lost 5 bases and the V segment lost 4 bases, leaving 10 bases of the junction unmatched. This CDR3 region has 16 residues. In germline, CDR1 is SGHVS, CDR2 FQNEAQ.

The chain has TRBV2 and TRBJ2-3, with 9 bases matching TRBD1. Germline V CDR1 and CDR2: SNHLY, FYNNEI. V lost 6 bases and J lost 3; bases outside the gene matches: 4. CDR3 size: 14 residues. The CDR3 is CASRVGQGTDTQYF. The CDR3 nucleotides are TGTGCCAGCAGGGTCGGACAGGGGACAGATACGCAGTATTTT.

The chain couples TRBV19 to TRBJ2-3; TRBD2 matches 8 bases. J gave up 5 bases and V 3 bases, and 7 bases lay outside the gene matches. The germline V gene encodes CDR1 LNHDA and CDR2 SQIVND (reference sequence). CDR3 length: 15 amino acids. The CDR3 bases are TGTGCCAGTAGTATCGACGGGAGGGCTGAAGATACGCAGTATTTT. Protein sequence: CASSIDGRAEDTQYF.

This rearrangement joins TRBV25-1 to TRBJ1-1; D uncertain. The V end lost 3 bases, the J end lost 3 bases, and 14 bases lay between the germline ends. Germline V gives CDR1 MGHDK, CDR2 SYGVNS. The CDR3 length is 15 residues. CDR3: CASSDPLGLDTEAFF. CDR3 nucleotide sequence: TGTGCCAGCAGTGACCCATTGGGGTTGGACACTGAAGCTTTCTTT.

This chain joins TRBV2 and TRBJ2-7; D gene unclear. CDR3 length: 18 residues. Trimming left V 6 bases short and J 3 bases short, with 27 bases between. Germline values: CDR1 SNHLY, CDR2 FYNNEI. In DNA form, the CDR3 reads TGTGCCAGCAGGGAGAGCTTGACATCAGGTACTACCTTCTACGAGCAGTACTTC. Residues: CASRESLTSGTTFYEQYF.

This chain joins TRBV11-2 and TRBJ1-2; a weak D match, TRBD1 (5 bases). The CDR3 has 15 amino acids. Germline assignment: CDR1 SGHAT and CDR2 FQNNGV. Trimming took 6 bases from V and 4 from J, leaving 18 bases between them. CDR3 amino acids: CASSPDRREGYGYTF. CDR3 nucleotides: TGTGCCAGCAGTCCCGACAGACGAGAAGGCTATGGCTACACCTTC.

The chain couples TRBV25-1 to TRBJ2-5; 7 nucleotides line up with TRBD1. In germline, CDR1 is MGHDK, CDR2 SYGVNS. The CDR3 extends over 14 amino acids. The trim removed 6 bases at V and 1 base at J, leaving 5 bases unmatched. Here the CDR3 DNA reads TGTGCCAGCAGGCTACAGGGGTCCCAAGAGACCCAGTACTTC. Its translation is CASRLQGSQETQYF.

The count of this clone is one. The chain links TRBV4-1 to TRBJ1-5; D possibly corresponds to TRBD1 (5 bases). Germline V CDR1 and CDR2: MGHRA, YSYEKL. CDR3 length: 13 residues. Deletions cut 5 bases from V and 7 bases from J, with 12 bases between. Written as DNA, the CDR3 is TGCGCCAGCAGCTTCGGGGGGGAGCAGCCCCAGCATTTT. It specifies CASSFGGEQPQHF.

This clone turned up a few times. V gene TRBV7-2 combines with J gene TRBJ2-1, with TRBD2 matching 10 bases. Unmatched junction bases numbered 5, after V lost 2 bases and J lost 4 bases. The germline gives CDR1 SGHTA, CDR2 FQGNSA. This CDR3 has 16 amino acids. Here the CDR3 reads CASSLRLAGLYNEQFF. DNA for the CDR3: TGTGCCAGCAGCTTAAGACTAGCGGGCCTATACAATGAGCAGTTCTTC. Filled out from reference TRBV7-2 and TRBJ2-1, the complete variable domain reads GAGVSQSPSNKVTEKGKDVELRCDPISGHTALYWYRQSLGQGLEFLIYFQGNSAPDKSGLPSDRFSAERTGGSVSTLTIQRTQQEDSAVYLCASSLRLAGLYNEQFFGPGTRLTVL.

This clone was counted a few times. The chain uses TRBV2 and TRBJ2-2; D is uncertain. V lost 6 bases, J lost 3 bases, and 14 bases lay in between. This CDR3 contains 15 residues. Germline loops: CDR1 SNHLY, CDR2 FYNNEI. CDR3 DNA: TGTGCCAGCAGCCGGAAGGCCTCGGACACCGGGGAGCTGTTTTTT. Translated: CASSRKASDTGELFF.

This chain joins TRBV6-4 and TRBJ2-1; D is perhaps TRBD2 (7 bases). Trimming cost V 1 base and J 8 bases, with 9 bases left between them. CDR1 and CDR2 (germline): MRHNA, SNTAGT. The CDR3 runs to 13 residues. This CDR3 reads CASSDWEGDEQFF. For the CDR3, the DNA is TGTGCCAGCAGTGACTGGGAGGGGGATGAGCAGTTCTTC.

This clone has only one observation. One end of the junction does not line up with germline, which may come from a read error. The chain is built from TRBV7-7 and TRBJ2-7; 9 bases map to TRBD2. This CDR3 region has 16 residues. The germline CDR1 and CDR2 sequences are SSHAT and FNYEAQ (reference sequence). The CDR3, as DNA: TGTGCTAGCAGCGCTTCGACTAGCGGCGGTTCCTACGAGCAGTACTTC. Its translation is CASSASTSGGSYEQYF. The full variable domain, with the rest looked up from reference TRBV7-7 and TRBJ2-7, is GAGVSQSPRYKVTKRGQDVTLRCDPISSHATLYWYQQALGQGPEFLTYFNYEAQPDKSGLPSDRFSAERPEGSISTLTIQRTEQRDSAMYRCASSASTSGGSYEQYFGPGTRLTVT.

The chain joins TRBV5-6 to TRBJ2-7, with D tentatively TRBD1 or TRBD2 (6 bases each). Trimming took off 0 bases at V and 4 bases at J, with 14 bases between the two ends. Per the germline V gene, CDR1 is SGHDT and CDR2 is YYEEEE. The CDR3 has 15 residues. CDR3: CASSLDSGGLYEQYF. CDR3 DNA sequence: TGTGCCAGCAGCTTGGATTCTGGGGGGCTTTACGAGCAGTACTTC. Filled out from reference TRBV5-6 and TRBJ2-7, the complete variable domain reads DAGVTQSPTHLIKTRGQQVTLRCSPKSGHDTVSWYQQALGQGPQFIFQYYEEEERQRGNFPDRFSGHQFPNYSSELNVNALLLGDSALYLCASSLDSGGLYEQYFGPGTRLTVT.

The chain joins TRBV4-1 to TRBJ2-7; 9 nucleotides match TRBD2. CDR1 MGHRA and CDR2 YSYEKL come from the germline V gene. V lost 0 bases to trimming and J lost 9 bases; unmatched junction nucleotides: 15. This CDR3 has 17 amino acids. The CDR3 is CASSQESKLAGTYAQYF. Here the CDR3 DNA reads TGCGCCAGCAGCCAAGAATCCAAGCTAGCGGGGACGTATGCGCAGTACTTC.

This chain connects TRBV7-8 to TRBJ2-7, with 7 bases aligning to TRBD2. The CDR3 covers 15 residues. The germline CDR1 and CDR2 sequences are SGHVS and FQNEAQ. The J segment lost 2 bases and the V segment lost 2 bases, leaving 6 bases of the junction unmatched. CDR3 sequence: CASSLTPGLTYEQYF. Here the CDR3 DNA reads TGTGCCAGCAGCTTAACACCGGGACTAACCTACGAGCAGTACTTC.

V usage is TRBV7-9 and J usage is TRBJ2-7; 7 bases map to TRBD1. Looked up from germline, CDR1 is SEHNR and CDR2 is FQNEAQ (reference sequence). V was clipped by 5 bases and J by 4 bases; unmatched bases: 8. The CDR3 loop spans 14 amino acids. The CDR3 DNA sequence: TGTGCCAGCAGCCCCAGGGACAGTGGGTACGAGCAGTACTTC. This codes for CASSPRDSGYEQYF.

This rearrangement joins TRBV29-1 to TRBJ2-2; tentatively, D is TRBD1 or TRBD2 (5 bases each). CDR1 SQVTM and CDR2 ANQGSEA come from the germline V gene. The CDR3 is made up of 13 amino acids. The V end lost 7 bases, the J end lost 5 bases, and 14 bases lay between the germline ends. The CDR3 protein is CSADGDPTGELFF. CDR3 nucleotides: TGCAGCGCCGACGGGGACCCGACCGGGGAGCTGTTTTTT.

The chain carries TRBV12-5 and TRBJ2-5; 8 bases are shared with TRBD1. Germline-derived CDR1 and CDR2 are LGHNT and FRNRAP. With 3 bases clipped from V and 5 bases from J, the junction kept 5 bases outside the gene matches. The CDR3 covers 14 residues. CDR3 amino acids: CASGLGQGLETQYF. The CDR3 coding sequence is TGTGCTAGTGGTTTAGGACAGGGCCTGGAGACCCAGTACTTC.

The sample holds one count of this clone. The rearrangement uses TRBV4-1 and TRBJ2-2; D remains ambiguous. The germline V gene has CDR1 MGHRA and CDR2 YSYEKL. V lost 0 bases and J lost 6, with 5 bases in between. The CDR3 is 13 amino acids. The CDR3 protein is CASSQETAGELFF. CDR3 sequence (DNA): TGCGCCAGCAGCCAAGAGACGGCCGGGGAGCTGTTTTTT.

The chain has TRBV11-2 and TRBJ2-7, with D tentatively TRBD2 (5 bases). CDR3 size: 13 residues. CDR1 is SGHAT, CDR2 FQNNGV, per germline. Between the trimmed V and J ends, which lost 1 base and 7 bases, there was a span of 11 bases. The CDR3 spells CASSLVSTGEQYF. CDR3 nucleotides: TGTGCCAGCAGCTTAGTTTCCACGGGGGAGCAGTACTTC.

The chain employs TRBV7-6 and TRBJ2-1, with D possibly matching TRBD1 (6 bases). This CDR3 comprises 13 residues. V was cut by 2 bases and J by 9 bases, with 11 bases left in between. Germline CDR1 reads SGHVS; CDR2 reads FNYEAQ. In nucleotides, the CDR3 is TGTGCCAGCAGCTTAACCACAGGGAGTGAGCAGTTCTTC. The encoded protein is CASSLTTGSEQFF.